This T cell receptor beta chain was recovered during a study of cytomegalovirus exposure and HLA in healthy donors (dated by TCRdb to about 2017). Turning to the overall study: An earlier analysis of about 530 of the donors reported roughly 300 Gb of sequence data and roughly 120 million unique TCR beta sequences obtained from around 180 million T cells. Roughly 290 gigabases of sequencing data and 75 million to 85 million unique TCR sequences made up an early release that covered 500 to 650 HLA-typed donors. Of the approximately 400 genotyped donors, approximately 80% were placed in the genetic ancestry cluster associated with self-reported Caucasian donors. The study aimed to test whether cataloging public T cell receptors could reveal signatures of past pathogen exposure. The T cell repertoires of some 670 subjects were profiled by immunosequencing and related to cytomegalovirus serostatus. Along with the roughly 670-subject first cohort, a separate validation cohort of around 110 different subjects was used. The study combined high-throughput TCR immunosequencing, statistical association of individual TCRs with disease status, and machine learning to predict cytomegalovirus infection status. In a later analysis, previously published TCR beta repertoires from 550 to 750 donors were re-analyzed and high-resolution HLA genotyping was added so that TCR occurrence patterns could be studied. In the later analysis, no new phenotypic data were used to find candidate immune exposures; instead, reliance was placed on TCR beta sequences and their occurrence across donors. An earlier analysis of some 500 of the donors used high-throughput TCR beta sequencing to judge whether each TCR beta V gene segment behaved as functional or pseudogenic. Alongside the repertoire data, information on donor age, sex, ethnicity and CMV serostatus was compiled. Genome-wide SNP genotypes for about 65% of the roughly 700 donors were used in a later genetic analysis, which treated that subset as a discovery cohort. Every repertoire in the discovery cohort had been generated on one and the same sequencing platform. HLA typing included class I and class II loci at four-digit resolution. Typing coverage differed by locus: A, B, C, DRB1 and DQB1 were typed in about 620-640 donors, DQA1 in about 510, DPA1 in 600 to 610, and DPB1 in 450 to 480. Because of strong linkage in the cohort, roughly five DR-DQ haplotypes were treated as single units for association and clustering. On average, roughly 240,000 unique TCR beta nucleotide sequences were sequenced per donor among 398 genotyped donors of the cohort, with about 19% of those sequences being non-productive.

About this clone itself: Its antigen specificity is not known. Base quality data are lacking; no much larger clone is found one base away.

The cohort was made up of 666 healthy bone marrow donors. At the time of sampling, every cohort member was nominally healthy, though immune exposures that went unrecorded were likely present. The donor tested CMV seropositive, placing the donor among the 289 seropositive members of the cohort. A peripheral blood sample was collected from each donor, and TCR beta sequencing was performed on peripheral blood mononuclear cells. The Qiagen DNeasy Blood Extraction Kit was used to extract genomic DNA from the blood cell samples. Library generation was performed with the immunoSEQ multiplex PCR assay. For the multiplex PCR, a mixture combining 60 forward primers for TCR Vbeta segments and 13 reverse primers for TCR Jbeta segments was used. The CDR3 region of rearranged TCR beta genes was amplified from genomic DNA by a multiplex PCR assay. The amplified TCR beta libraries were sequenced on the Illumina HiSeq System as 87-base-pair reads. From the authors' description of their analysis: A later analysis counted tens of millions of unique TCR beta chains across the 666 repertoires, and some 12 million of these chains were shared by at least two donors. To remove PCR and sequencing errors, raw reads were error-corrected and collapsed into unique sequences using a nearest-neighbor algorithm that merged closely related sequences. To assign V, D and J gene segments, CDR3 sequences were aligned to IMGT reference sequences. Each retained sequence needed at least a six-nucleotide match to both a V gene segment and a J gene segment. A rearrangement counted as productive if the CDR3 had no stop codons and remained in frame with V and J, and every other rearrangement counted as non-productive. Following IMGT convention, CDR3 was defined as the stretch from the second conserved V-encoded cysteine up to the conserved J-encoded phenylalanine. Sequences without an unambiguous match to a single V gene segment were excluded from the earlier analysis of a few hundred of the donors. An earlier analysis of approximately 590 of the donors classified V segments as functional when productive rearrangements were above 56.7% and as segregating when the standard deviation between donors was above 5%. A statistical classification framework was built for diagnosing cytomegalovirus status from the catalog of TCR beta chain sequences. In a later analysis, TCR nucleotide sequences were compared against IMGT/GENE-DB human TR gene sequences so that V and J genes could be assigned. In a later analysis, CDR3 sequences and most-parsimonious VDJ recombination scenarios were assigned using the TCRdist pipeline. In a later analysis, each TCR beta chain was defined by its CDR3 amino acid sequence together with its V-gene family, and reads lacking a unique V-gene family were excluded. In a later analysis, some 600 highly shared, low-generation-probability nucleotide sequences were removed to address suspected cross-contamination and a sequencing artifact. In a later analysis, a clonal expansion index was calculated for each public chain from normalized within-repertoire ranks of inferred template counts. A later analysis computed generation probabilities with a VDJ recombination model fitted to out-of-frame rearrangements, and checked the results against IGoR. A later analysis scored TCR-TCR, TCR-HLA and TCR-CMV co-occurrence with hypergeometric tests, applying a repertoire-size bias correction to TCR pairs. To estimate false discovery rates, a later analysis permuted the HLA or CMV assignments 20 times. In a later analysis, co-occurring TCRs were grouped using DBSCAN, and TCRdist sequence similarity was added for clustering within HLA-allele-positive subsets. Repertoires with fewer than 30,000 or more than 120,000 public chains, plus five repertoires with anomalous nucleotide sharing, were excluded from co-occurrence clustering. In TCRdb, the immuneACCESS table is reduced to in-frame sequences with V and J assigned. These tables do not hold every clone; where another copy was compared, an unresolved V gene accounts for under half, and the others remain unexplained. V, J and clone size were drawn from that table, and D and trimming were deduced from the DNA. In all, the sample holds over 65,000 clones, and 79% of those were seen once. The ten largest clones take up roughly 14% of the sample.

The paper's findings and limits, for the study overall: The sequencing pipeline was judged likely to have produced a cluster of highly shared sequence variants as a technical artifact. Specific HLA alleles were associated with 15,000 to 20,000 TCR beta sequences at a false discovery rate of 0.05 in a later analysis. In vitro tests confirmed that a few of the cytomegalovirus-associated TCR beta chains recognize cytomegalovirus antigens. The 87-base-pair reads could not distinguish some IMGT-functional V segments, including TRBV6-2 and TRBV6-3, so those segments were excluded. The study listed 150 to 200 TCR beta chains as associated with cytomegalovirus. While some public TCRs were present in many individuals, most TCR sequences turned up only very rarely across donors. A further reported finding was that TCR beta sequences accurately predicted the HLA-A and HLA-B alleles for most subjects in the first cohort. This cohort had only TCR beta chains sequenced, and the lack of alpha or paired-chain data limited which features could be detected. Most CMV-associated TCR beta chains appeared to be HLA-restricted in a later analysis, and the HLA associations seemed to be driven largely by CMV exposure. Linkage disequilibrium might explain the correlated functional status among segregating V segments, but an unknown experimental factor could not be excluded. HLA typing was unavailable for some donors at each locus, so association tests used only the typed subset. V-gene and J-gene trimming of TCR beta chains was associated with a missense DCLRE1C variant in a later genetic analysis, and the association was replicated in an independent cohort. When HLA alleles, especially DR and DQ, strongly co-occurred, TCR associations were difficult to assign to individual alleles. Roughly uniform sequencing depth across donors was assumed in presence/absence analyses, although this assumption may not hold. The authors suggested that the approach could potentially be generalized to other disease states and immunological phenotypes. Compared with the approximately 670-donor mean, donors in an Asian-associated ancestry cluster had fewer N-insertions in productive TCRs, according to a later genetic analysis. According to a later analysis, parvovirus B19, influenza, CMV and Epstein-Barr virus appeared linked to several top co-occurrence clusters. A later analysis found that HLA-associated TCR beta chains were more clonally expanded and had lower generation probabilities than equally common non-associated chains. Over 15 rarely observed V segments, including chromosome 9 orphons, were excluded from the earlier analysis of approximately 500 of the donors because counts were too low. Broadly in line with IMGT annotations, most TCR beta V segments showed up in productive rearrangements about 87% or about 30% of the time in an earlier analysis of 587 of the donors. The only immune exposure information available for the cohort was CMV serostatus. The classifier was reported to diagnose cytomegalovirus status with high specificity and sensitivity in both the original cohort and the validation cohort. A later analysis found that TCR association rates varied across HLA loci, with DRB1 alleles showing the most associated TCRs and HLA-C alleles the fewest.

The CDR3 goes from the cysteine to the phenylalanine over 19 residues. Only CDR3 DNA remains: 57 bases, in frame from the first base. Ends trimmed: V by 1 base, J by 8 bases; bases unmatched to a gene: 18. The germline V gene yields SGHTA for CDR1 and FQGNSA for CDR2. The receptor comes from a woman aged 40 to 50 in good health and CMV-seropositive. Sequencing used PBMCs. Recombination connected TRBV7-2 to TRBJ2-1, and TRBD2 matches 9 of the central bases. The nucleotide sequence reads TGTGCCAGCAGCTTAGGGAATGGGGTAGCGGGAGCCCTCTGGGATGAGCAGTTCTTC. Translated, it gives CASSLGNGVAGALWDEQFF.